This T cell receptor (beta chain) is from a study of blood T cell repertoires in COVID-19. About the study: Some COVID-19 samples were acute and others convalescent; all came from the United States, Italy and Spain. Sources were T cells, B-cell-depleted T cells, or PBMCs; the material itself was cDNA or gDNA.

This clone has a handful of counts. The length of the CDR3 is 13 residues. V gave up 7 bases and J gave up 2 bases; unmatched junction bases: 5. CDR1 and CDR2 (germline): MNHEY, SVGAGI. Per the original methods: Nucleated cell number was recorded as an estimate derived from reference gene primer amplification. Assay used: immunoSEQ multiplex PCR; TCRdb lists only in-frame clones, some missing. The DNA gave D and trimming, while V, J and clone size come from that table. Among approximately 89,000 clones, roughly 80% were seen once, and the ten largest hold around 20%. This TCR derives from a human donor in a cohort sampled during active COVID-19. The chain uses TRBV6-5 and TRBJ2-7; TRBD1 matches at 7 bases. Sequencing used peripheral blood. The CDR3 DNA follows: TGTGCCAGCAAACAGGGGACAACCTACGAGCAGTACTTC. Encoded protein: CASKQGTTYEQYF.